At least ten counts were recorded for the clone carrying this TCR beta chain. Antigen specificity is unknown. This sample is part of a study of T-cell reconstitution after alpha-beta-depleted transplantation in children. Study-wide points: For some patients, TCRbeta diversity was high at day 60 because of recipient T cells and thymic progenitors that survived. By one year post-transplant, T-cell counts and diversity largely arose from T cells that were newly produced. Where alpha-beta T cells came from about two months after transplant was reportedly several hundred expanded graft clones.

The trim removed 3 bases at V and 6 bases at J, leaving 14 bases unmatched. The CDR3 totals 17 residues. Germline V gene sequence: CDR1 MDHEN, CDR2 SYDVKM. The library targeted TCRbeta and was prepared with unique molecular identifiers. One entry per CDR3 protein results from TCRdb running MiXCR on the PCR reads. The sample has 280,000 or so distinct CDR3 sequences; 9.5% to 13% are singletons. This TCR came from a male patient between 2 and 15 years old who had a stem cell transplant for chronic granulomatous disease, so the T cells may come from the graft donor. V usage is TRBV28 and J usage is TRBJ2-3, with 8 bases that match TRBD2. The source was peripheral blood, collected 180 days after TCRalphabeta/CD19-depleted stem cell transplant. Here the CDR3 reads CASSFLDSRTSKDTQYF. The CDR3 coding sequence is TGTGCCAGCAGTTTTCTCGACTCCCGGACTAGCAAGGATACGCAGTATTTT.